The subject of this entry is one T cell receptor (beta chain). Recovery meant two consecutive negative NP/OP PCR tests, professional clearance, or resolved symptoms. The germline V and J ends were trimmed by 8 bases and 2 bases, with 10 bases remaining between them. Germline loops: CDR1 MDHEN, CDR2 SYDVKM. CDR3 length: 13 residues. Sequencing was performed with immunoSEQ multiplex PCR; in TCRdb, only in-frame clones are kept and a portion is missing. Here the sample spans some 270,000 clones, 70% to 90% being singletons. These data originate in a study of blood T cell repertoires in COVID-19. Sequences were obtained from PBMCs or T cells enriched from blood (not recorded which). The receptor was derived from a woman aged 25 to 39 who had recovered from COVID-19. The chain carries TRBV28 and TRBJ2-1, with D perhaps matching TRBD1 (6 bases). This CDR3 is CASAGTTYNEQFF. CDR3 DNA sequence: TGTGCCAGCGCCGGGACAACCTACAATGAGCAGTTCTTC.